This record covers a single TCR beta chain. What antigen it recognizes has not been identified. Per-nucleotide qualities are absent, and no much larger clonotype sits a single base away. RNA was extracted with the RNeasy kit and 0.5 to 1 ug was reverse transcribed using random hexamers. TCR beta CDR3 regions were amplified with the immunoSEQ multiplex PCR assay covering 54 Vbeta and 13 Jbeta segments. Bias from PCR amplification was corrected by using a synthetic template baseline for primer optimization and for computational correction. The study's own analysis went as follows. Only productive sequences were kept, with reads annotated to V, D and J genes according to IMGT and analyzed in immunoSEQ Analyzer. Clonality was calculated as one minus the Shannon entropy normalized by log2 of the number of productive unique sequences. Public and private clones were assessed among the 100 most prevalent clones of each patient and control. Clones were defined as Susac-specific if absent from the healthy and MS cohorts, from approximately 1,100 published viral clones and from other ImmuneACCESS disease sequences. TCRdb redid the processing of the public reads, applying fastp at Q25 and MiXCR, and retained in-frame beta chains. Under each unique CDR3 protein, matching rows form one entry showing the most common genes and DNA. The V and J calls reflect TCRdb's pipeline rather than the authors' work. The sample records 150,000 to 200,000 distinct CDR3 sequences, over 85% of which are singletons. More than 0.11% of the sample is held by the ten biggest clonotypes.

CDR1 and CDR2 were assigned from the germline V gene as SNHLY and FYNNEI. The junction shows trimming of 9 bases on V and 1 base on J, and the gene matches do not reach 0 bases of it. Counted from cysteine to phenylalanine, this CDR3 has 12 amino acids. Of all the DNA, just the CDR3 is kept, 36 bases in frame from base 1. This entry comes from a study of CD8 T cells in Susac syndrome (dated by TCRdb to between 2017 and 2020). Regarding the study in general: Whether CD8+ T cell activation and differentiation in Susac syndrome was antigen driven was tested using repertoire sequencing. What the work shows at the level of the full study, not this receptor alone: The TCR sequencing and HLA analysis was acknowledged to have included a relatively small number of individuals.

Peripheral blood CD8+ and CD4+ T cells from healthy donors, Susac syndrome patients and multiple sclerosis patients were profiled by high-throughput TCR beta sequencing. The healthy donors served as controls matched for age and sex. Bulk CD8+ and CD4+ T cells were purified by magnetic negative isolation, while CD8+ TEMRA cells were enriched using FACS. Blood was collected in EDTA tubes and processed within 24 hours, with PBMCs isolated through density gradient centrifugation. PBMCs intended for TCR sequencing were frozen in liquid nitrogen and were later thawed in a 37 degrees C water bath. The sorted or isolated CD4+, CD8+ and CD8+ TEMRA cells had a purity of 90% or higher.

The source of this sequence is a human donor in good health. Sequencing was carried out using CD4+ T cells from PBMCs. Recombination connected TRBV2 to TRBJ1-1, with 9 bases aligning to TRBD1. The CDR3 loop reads CARGQGNTEAFF. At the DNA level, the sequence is TGTGCCAGGGGACAGGGGAACACTGAAGCTTTCTTT.